The present TCR beta chain was sequenced within a study of blood T cell repertoires in COVID-19. About the research overall: Specimens from acute and convalescent COVID-19 originated in the United States, Italy and Spain.

Original data processing: How many nucleated cells were present was estimated from reference gene primer amplification. Assay used: immunoSEQ multiplex PCR; TCRdb lists only in-frame clones, some missing. The V and J calls and clone size are taken from that table; D and trimming were inferred from the DNA. The sample records some 210,000 clones, 83% being singletons. Trimming cost V 0 bases and J 6 bases, with 12 bases left between them. Germline V lookup: CDR1 SGHRS, CDR2 YFSETQ. CDR3 size: 14 residues. The sequencing input was peripheral blood. The sequence was obtained from a man aged 50 or older with active or convalescent COVID-19. The gene calls are TRBV5-1 and TRBJ1-2; D perhaps matches TRBD1 (6 bases). In DNA, the CDR3 is TGCGCCAGCAGCTTGGTAGGGGGGGTTAATGGCTACACCTTC. As protein: CASSLVGGVNGYTF.